This entry lists 19 T cell receptor beta chains sequenced from one sample in a study of cytomegalovirus exposure and HLA in healthy donors. PCR used 60 Vbeta primers and 13 Jbeta primers. Sequencing was performed with immunoSEQ multiplex PCR; in TCRdb, only in-frame clones are kept and a portion is missing. The sample shows about 150,000 clones, about 61% of them seen only once. The specimen was PBMCs. These receptors were collected from a male donor in good health and CMV-seronegative.

The V gene is TRBV6-6, the J gene TRBJ1-1, with D hard to call. The CDR3 loop spans 13 amino acids. CDR1 is MNHNY, CDR2 SVGAGI, per germline (reference sequence). Deletions cut 2 bases from V and 1 base from J, with 5 bases between. The CDR3 is CASSYPGNTEAFF. In DNA form, the CDR3 reads TGTGCCAGCAGTTACCCAGGGAACACTGAAGCTTTCTTT.

This chain uses TRBV7-5 with TRBJ2-7; TRBD1, the table's D call, was not compared with the DNA. TRBV7-5 is classified as a pseudogene. CDR3 length equals 13 residues. In nucleotides, the CDR3 is TGTGTCAGAAGCCCTACAGGGGGCAACGAGCAGTACTTC. Protein sequence: CVRSPTGGNEQYF.

The chain employs TRBV27 and TRBJ1-2; D gene unclear. CDR3 length equals 13 residues. Germline loops: CDR1 MNHEY, CDR2 SMNVEV (reference sequence). V was trimmed by 9 bases and J by 8 bases, leaving 19 bases between them. As DNA, the CDR3 is TGTGCCAGTAGTGAGGACTCGTTGCGGGGCTACACCTTC. Protein product: CASSEDSLRGYTF.

The chain links TRBV10-3 to TRBJ2-1, with TRBD1 as a possible D gene (6 bases). Trimming removed 3 bases from V and 3 bases from J, with 15 bases in between. Germline lookup yields CDR1 ENHRY and CDR2 SYGVKD. This CDR3 region has 16 residues. The CDR3 region is CAISDLGHGYYNEQFF. The CDR3 nucleotides read TGTGCCATCAGTGACTTGGGACACGGATACTACAATGAGCAGTTCTTC.

This rearrangement joins TRBV6-6 to TRBJ2-3, with D possibly being TRBD2 (5 bases). In germline, CDR1 is MNHNY, CDR2 SVGAGI (reference sequence). The CDR3 totals 16 residues. Trimming left V 0 bases short and J 1 base short, with 11 bases between. CDR3 in DNA: TGTGCCAGCAGTTACTCGCGGATGGGAGGCACAGATACGCAGTATTTT. Translated, it gives CASSYSRMGGTDTQYF.

This chain's CDR3 is CASSLGTGEEAFF. The CDR3 nucleotides are TGCGCCAGCAGCCTAGGGACAGGTGAAGAAGCTTTCTTT. The rearrangement links TRBV5-1 to TRBJ1-1, with 8 positions matching TRBD1. V shed 4 bases and J 8 bases; nucleotides not matched to a gene: 7. CDR1 and CDR2 (germline): SGHRS, YFSETQ. This CDR3 is built from 13 residues.

This rearrangement joins TRBV29-1 to TRBJ1-2; D not certain. CDR3 length equals 12 residues. Between the trimmed V and J ends, which lost 2 bases and 4 bases, there was a span of 8 bases. Per the germline V gene, CDR1 is SQVTM and CDR2 is ANQGSEA. CDR3 nucleotides: TGCAGCGTTGAACAGTTATCCTATGGCTACACCTTC. This translates into CSVEQLSYGYTF.

The gene calls are TRBV5-8 and TRBJ1-6; TRBD1 matches at 8 bases. The germline V gene encodes CDR1 SGHTS and CDR2 YDEGEE. This CDR3 is 15 amino acids long. The V gene end was trimmed by 7 bases and the J gene end by 4 bases; junction bases not matched to a gene: 7. CDR3 loop: CASYRTGIYNSPLHF. The CDR3, as DNA: TGTGCCAGCTATAGGACAGGGATTTATAATTCACCCCTCCACTTT.

J is TRBJ2-1 and V is TRBV29-1, with 7 nucleotides matching TRBD2. V trimming: 4 bases; J trimming: 8 bases; junction bases outside the gene matches: 5. The length of the CDR3 is 12 residues. In germline, CDR1 is SQVTM, CDR2 ANQGSEA. The CDR3 DNA reads as TGCAGCGTTGGGGGGGGTAGATATGAGCAGTTCTTC. It specifies CSVGGGRYEQFF.

This clone was seen just once. The chain has TRBV10-3 and TRBJ2-3; 13 nucleotides match TRBD2. V lost 4 bases to trimming and J lost 0 bases; unmatched junction nucleotides: 7. The germline V gene has CDR1 ENHRY and CDR2 SYGVKD. The length of the CDR3 is 18 residues. The CDR3 DNA reads as TGTGCCATCAGTGGACTCGGGACTAGCGGGGAAAGCACAGATACGCAGTATTTT. It is translated as CAISGLGTSGESTDTQYF.

The V gene is TRBV6-1, the J gene TRBJ1-5; possible D gene TRBD1, 5 bases. Germline V gives CDR1 MNHNS, CDR2 SASEGT. The CDR3 is 14 amino acids. The V and J ends lost 6 bases and 4 bases respectively, with 13 bases between them. CDR3 coding DNA: TGTGCCAGCAGCTTCGACAGAAAGAATCAGCCCCAGCATTTT. It yields the protein CASSFDRKNQPQHF.

This clone showed up just a few times. The chain uses TRBV7-3 and TRBJ2-3, with 7 bases lining up with TRBD2. This CDR3 contains 14 residues. CDR1 and CDR2 from the germline V gene are SGHTA and FQGTGA. Trimming at V came to 2 bases and at J to 5 bases, leaving 4 bases not matched to a gene. The CDR3 bases are TGTGCCAGCAGCTTAGGTTGGGAGGGAGATACGCAGTATTTT. As protein: CASSLGWEGDTQYF.

The V and J genes are TRBV5-1 and TRBJ1-5; D is uncertain. V gave up 1 base and J gave up 1 base, with 3 bases separating them. Germline V gene data show CDR1 as SGHRS and CDR2 as YFSETQ. CDR3 size: 13 residues. In nucleotides, the CDR3 is TGCGCCAGCAGCTTGCGGAGCAATCAGCCCCAGCATTTT. It codes for CASSLRSNQPQHF.

The chain uses TRBV9 and TRBJ2-7, with TRBD2 matching over 8 bases. The CDR3 has 15 residues. Trimming removed 0 bases from V and 4 bases from J; junction bases left unmatched: 6. Per germline, CDR1 SGDLS and CDR2 YYNGEE. As DNA, the CDR3 is TGTGCCAGCAGCGTAGAGGTTAGCGGGGCGTACGAGCAGTACTTC. This encodes CASSVEVSGAYEQYF.

The V call is TRBV6-6, the J call TRBJ2-5, with TRBD1 matching over 10 bases. The end of the DNA aligns better with TRBJ2-7, so the J call may be wrong. This CDR3 comprises 15 residues. Looked up from germline, CDR1 is MNHNY and CDR2 is SVGAGI (reference sequence). CDR3 protein: CASTERGTGVGEQYF. The CDR3 DNA sequence: TGTGCCAGCACGGAACGAGGGACAGGGGTCGGCGAGCAGTACTTC.

This clone has only one observation. The chain carries TRBV5-1 and TRBJ2-7; D perhaps matches TRBD2 (5 bases). V gave up 4 bases and J gave up 3 bases, with 14 bases separating them. CDR1 is SGHRS and CDR2 is YFSETQ in the germline V gene. The CDR3 contains 14 residues. This CDR3 is CASSTGSGIYEQYF. The CDR3 region has the DNA TGCGCCAGCAGCACGGGGTCGGGCATCTACGAGCAGTACTTC.

This clone turned up a few times. V and J are TRBV30 and TRBJ2-5, with 11 bases identical to TRBD1. The CDR3 is made up of 14 amino acids. Germline lookup yields CDR1 GTSNPN and CDR2 SVGIG (reference sequence). V shed 5 bases and J 5 bases; nucleotides not matched to a gene: 7. CDR3 sequence reads: CAWGQGAISETQYF. CDR3 in DNA: TGTGCCTGGGGACAGGGGGCGATTTCGGAGACCCAGTACTTC.

This clone has just a few counts. The rearrangement joins TRBV7-6 to TRBJ1-5; D ambiguous. V was clipped by 5 bases and J by 5 bases, with 7 bases between them. The CDR3 totals 12 residues. Germline V gives CDR1 SGHVS, CDR2 FNYEAQ. The CDR3 reads CASSPPDQPQHF. In DNA, the CDR3 is TGTGCCAGCAGCCCCCCGGATCAGCCCCAGCATTTT.

This clone was recorded a few times. The chain employs TRBV11-2 and TRBJ1-5; 9 bases agree with TRBD1. This CDR3 has 15 amino acids. Germline V gene lookup returns CDR1 SGHAT and CDR2 FQNNGV. V dropped 4 bases and J dropped 5; count of bases not matched to a gene: 6. The CDR3, as DNA: TGTGCCAGCAGCTCTAGGACAGGGGCCCATCAGCCCCAGCATTTT. The encoded protein is CASSSRTGAHQPQHF.